The source of this T cell receptor beta chain is a study of cytomegalovirus exposure and HLA in healthy donors (dated by TCRdb to the late 2010s). Some background on the complete study: An earlier analysis of approximately 640 of the donors reported approximately 290 Gb of sequence data and about 100 million unique TCR beta sequences from some 180 million T cells. An early release covering over 500 HLA-typed donors comprised approximately 290 gigabases of sequencing data and 85 million to 100 million unique TCR sequences. Because of strong linkage in the cohort, five DR-DQ haplotypes were treated as single units for association and clustering. Using immunosequencing, the study profiled T cell repertoires from some 670 subjects and related those repertoires to cytomegalovirus serostatus. Among some 400 genotyped donors of the cohort, an average of roughly 230,000 unique TCR beta nucleotide sequences was sequenced per donor, of which 15% to 20% were non-productive. Donor age, sex, ethnicity and CMV serostatus were compiled alongside the repertoire data. Along with the roughly 700-subject first cohort, a separate validation cohort of 120 different subjects was used. Of the 350 to 450 genotyped donors, approximately 80% were placed in the genetic ancestry cluster associated with self-reported Caucasian donors. The number of typed donors differed by locus: roughly 620-630 for A, B, C, DRB1 and DQB1; 500 to 550 for DQA1; 606 for DPA1; and some 450 for DPB1. Both class I and class II loci were covered by HLA typing, at four-digit resolution. In an earlier analysis of 587 of the donors, high-throughput TCR beta sequencing was used to judge whether each TCR beta V gene segment behaved as functional or pseudogenic. Rather than drawing on any new phenotypic data, the later analysis identified candidate immune exposures from TCR beta sequences and the way those sequences occurred across donors. To predict cytomegalovirus infection status, the study brought together high-throughput TCR immunosequencing, statistical association of individual TCRs with disease status, and machine learning. In a later genetic analysis, genome-wide SNP genotypes for about 55% of the 666 donors were used, and that subset was treated as a discovery cohort. To study patterns of TCR occurrence, a later analysis re-analyzed previously published TCR beta repertoires from under 750 donors and added high-resolution HLA genotyping. All discovery cohort repertoires had been generated on a single sequencing platform. The study was designed to test whether signatures of past pathogen exposure could be identified by cataloging public T cell receptors.

A remark on this clone: No cognate antigen has been identified for it. Germline is not matched at one junction end, which may reflect a read error.

What the research found in general, with its limitations: A later analysis found that HLA-associated TCR beta chains were more clonally expanded and had lower generation probabilities than equally common non-associated chains. According to a later analysis, most CMV-associated TCR beta chains appeared to be HLA-restricted, and the HLA associations seemed to be driven largely by CMV exposure. A later analysis reported that several top co-occurrence clusters appeared linked to parvovirus B19, influenza, CMV and Epstein-Barr virus. Compared with the approximately 600-donor mean, donors in an Asian-associated ancestry cluster had fewer N-insertions in productive TCRs, according to a later genetic analysis. Most TCR sequences were observed very rarely across donors, whereas some public TCRs were present in many individuals. Correlated functional status among segregating V segments might be attributable to linkage disequilibrium, but an unknown experimental factor could not be ruled out. A total of 150 or so TCR beta chains were listed by the study as associated with cytomegalovirus. For the cohort, immune exposure information was limited to CMV serostatus. The classifier was reported to diagnose cytomegalovirus status with high specificity and sensitivity in both the original cohort and the validation cohort. A later genetic analysis associated a missense DCLRE1C variant with V-gene and J-gene trimming of TCR beta chains, and an independent cohort replicated the association. The cohort was sequenced for TCR beta chains only, and without alpha or paired-chain data the features that could be detected were limited. In a later analysis, around 17,000 TCR beta sequences were associated with specific HLA alleles at a false discovery rate of 0.05. Because counts were too low, more than 15 rarely observed V segments, including chromosome 9 orphons, were excluded from the earlier analysis of 587 of the donors. A few of the identified cytomegalovirus-associated TCR beta chains were confirmed in vitro to be specific for cytomegalovirus antigens. Assigning TCR associations to individual alleles was difficult when HLA alleles, especially DR and DQ, strongly co-occurred. According to a later analysis, TCR association rates differed among HLA loci, with DRB1 alleles showing the most associated TCRs and HLA-C alleles showing the fewest. The presence/absence analyses assumed that sequencing depth was roughly uniform across donors, and that assumption may not be true. A further reported finding was that TCR beta sequences accurately predicted the HLA-A and HLA-B alleles for most subjects in the first cohort. A cluster of highly shared sequence variants was judged likely to represent a technical artifact of the sequencing pipeline. Because the 87-base-pair reads could not distinguish some IMGT-functional V segments, including TRBV6-2 and TRBV6-3, those segments were excluded. Broadly in line with IMGT annotations, most TCR beta V segments showed up in productive rearrangements about 87% or about 30% of the time in an earlier analysis of some 590 of the donors. The authors suggested that the approach could potentially be extended to other disease states and immunological phenotypes. Because some donors lacked HLA typing at each locus, the association tests relied only on the typed subset.

The cohort comprised 666 healthy bone marrow donors. At the time of sampling, every cohort member was nominally healthy, though immune exposures that went unrecorded were likely present. The donor was CMV seropositive and was included in the group of almost 300 seropositive cohort members. Each donor provided a peripheral blood sample, and peripheral blood mononuclear cells were used for TCR beta sequencing. Genomic DNA was extracted from the blood cell samples with the Qiagen DNeasy Blood Extraction Kit. The library was produced with the immunoSEQ multiplex PCR assay. A mixture of 60 forward primers for TCR Vbeta segments and 13 reverse primers for TCR Jbeta segments was used in the multiplex PCR. The CDR3 region of rearranged TCR beta genes was amplified from genomic DNA by a multiplex PCR assay. Amplified TCR beta libraries were sequenced as 87-base-pair reads on the Illumina HiSeq System. Regarding the original processing steps: A later analysis counted approximately 76 million unique TCR beta chains across the 650 to 700 repertoires, and around 9.9 million of these chains were shared by at least two donors. A nearest-neighbor algorithm error-corrected the raw reads and collapsed the reads into unique sequences, merging closely related sequences to remove PCR and sequencing errors. To assign V, D and J gene segments, CDR3 sequences were aligned to IMGT reference sequences. For a sequence to be retained, a match of at least six nucleotides to both a V gene segment and a J gene segment was required. A rearrangement counted as productive if the CDR3 had no stop codons and remained in frame with V and J, and every other rearrangement counted as non-productive. Following IMGT convention, CDR3 was defined as the stretch from the second conserved V-encoded cysteine up to the conserved J-encoded phenylalanine. Sequences without an unambiguous match to a single V gene segment were excluded from the earlier analysis of 500 to 700 of the donors. An earlier analysis of several hundred of the donors called V segments functional above 56.7% productive rearrangements and segregating when the between-donor standard deviation exceeded 5%. A statistical classification framework was developed to diagnose cytomegalovirus status using the catalog of TCR beta chain sequences. In a later analysis, TCR nucleotide sequences were compared against IMGT/GENE-DB human TR gene sequences so that V and J genes could be assigned. In a later analysis, CDR3 sequences and most-parsimonious VDJ recombination scenarios were assigned using the TCRdist pipeline. In a later analysis, each TCR beta chain was defined by its CDR3 amino acid sequence together with its V-gene family, and reads lacking a unique V-gene family were excluded. As a way to deal with suspected cross-contamination and a sequencing artifact, a later analysis dropped 592 nucleotide sequences that were highly shared and had low generation probability. In a later analysis, a clonal expansion index for each public chain was calculated from normalized within-repertoire ranks of inferred template counts. In a later analysis, generation probabilities were computed with a VDJ recombination model fitted to out-of-frame rearrangements, and the resulting probabilities were checked against IGoR. Hypergeometric tests were used in a later analysis to score TCR-TCR, TCR-HLA and TCR-CMV co-occurrence, with a repertoire-size bias correction applied to the TCR pairs. A later analysis estimated false discovery rates by permuting HLA or CMV assignments 20 times. A later analysis grouped co-occurring TCRs with DBSCAN, adding TCRdist sequence similarity when clustering within HLA-allele-positive subsets. For co-occurrence clustering, repertoires with fewer than 30,000 or more than 120,000 public chains were excluded, along with five repertoires with anomalous nucleotide sharing. TCRdb mirrors the immuneACCESS table, restricted to in-frame sequences. Some clones are absent from its copies; in checked studies, under half trace to an unresolved V gene, and the reason for the others is unknown. V, J and clone size were drawn from that table, and D and trimming were deduced from the DNA. The sample table contains some 120,000 clones; only one count was recorded for approximately 81% of them. Around 4.5% of the sample goes to the ten largest clones.

CDR1 and CDR2, per the germline V gene, are SNHLY and FYNNEI. There are 15 amino acids in the CDR3, from cysteine to phenylalanine inclusive. This entry keeps only the CDR3 DNA: 45 bases, framed from base 1. The chain couples TRBV2 to TRBJ2-6; 7 bases in the junction line up with TRBD1. Sequenced sample: PBMCs. This receptor was identified in a man younger than 40 in good health and CMV-seropositive. The CDR3 in this case is CASSYRGSGANGLTF. The nucleotide sequence is given as TGTGCCAGCAGCTACAGGGGCTCTGGGGCCAACGGCCTGACTTTC.